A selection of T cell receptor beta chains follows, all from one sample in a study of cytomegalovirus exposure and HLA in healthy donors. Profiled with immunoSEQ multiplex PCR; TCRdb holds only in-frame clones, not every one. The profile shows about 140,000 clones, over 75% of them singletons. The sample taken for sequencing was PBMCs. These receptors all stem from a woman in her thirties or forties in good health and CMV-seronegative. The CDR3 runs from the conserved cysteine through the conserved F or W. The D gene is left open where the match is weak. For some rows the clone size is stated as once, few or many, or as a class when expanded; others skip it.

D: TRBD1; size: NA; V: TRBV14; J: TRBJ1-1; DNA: TGTGCCAGCAGCGACCGGACAGGCGGGACCGAAGCTTTCTTT; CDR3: CASSDRTGGTEAFF
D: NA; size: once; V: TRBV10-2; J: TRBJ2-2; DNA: TGCGCCAGCAGGGTCGAGGGTTCTACCGGGGAGCTGTTTTTT; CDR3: CASRVEGSTGELFF
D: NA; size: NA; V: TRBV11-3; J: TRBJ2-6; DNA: TGTGCCAGCAGCATGTCAACCCGAGCCTCTGGGGCCAACGTCCTGACTTTC; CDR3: CASSMSTRASGANVLTF
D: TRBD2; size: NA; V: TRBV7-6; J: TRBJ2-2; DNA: TGTGCCAGCAGCTTACGAGCGGGAGAGTTCACCGGGGAGCTGTTTTTT; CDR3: CASSLRAGEFTGELFF
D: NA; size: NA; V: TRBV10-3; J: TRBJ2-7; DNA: TGTGCCATCAGTGACCTACAGGAGACCTACGAGCAGTACTTC; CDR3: CAISDLQETYEQYF
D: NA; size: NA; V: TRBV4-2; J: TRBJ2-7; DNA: TGTGCCAGCAGCCTCTCGAGGGGGGGGCACCCGAGCTTC; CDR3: CASSLSRGGHPSF
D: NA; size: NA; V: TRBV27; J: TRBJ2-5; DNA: TGTGCCAGCAAGACAGAAGAGACCCAGTACTTC; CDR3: CASKTEETQYF
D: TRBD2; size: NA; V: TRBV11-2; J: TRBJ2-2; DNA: TGTGCCAGCAGCCCCGGGGCTAGCGGGAACACGAACACCGGGGAGCTGTTTTTT; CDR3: CASSPGASGNTNTGELFF
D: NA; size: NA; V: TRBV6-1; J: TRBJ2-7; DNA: TGTGCCAGCAGTGAAGGGCAGTTCCTCTACGAGCAGTACTTC; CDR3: CASSEGQFLYEQYF
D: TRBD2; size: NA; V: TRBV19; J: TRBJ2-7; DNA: TGTGCCAGTAGTATTGGACTAGCGGGAAACGGGTACGAGCAGTACTTC; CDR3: CASSIGLAGNGYEQYF
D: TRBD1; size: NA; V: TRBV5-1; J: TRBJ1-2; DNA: TGCGCCAGCAGCGTACCCCAGGGGGACAATGGCTACACCTTC; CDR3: CASSVPQGDNGYTF
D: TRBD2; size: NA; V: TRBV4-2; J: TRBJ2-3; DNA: TGTGCCAGCAGCCAAGAACCCAGCGGGGGGGGCACAGATACGCAGTATTTT; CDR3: CASSQEPSGGGTDTQYF
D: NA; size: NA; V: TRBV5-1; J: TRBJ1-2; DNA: TGCGCCAGCAGCTTGCAATCCCAGGGATCTTATGGCTACACCTTC; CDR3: CASSLQSQGSYGYTF
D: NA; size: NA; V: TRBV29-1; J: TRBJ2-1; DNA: TGCAGCCCCTGCTACAATGAGCAGTTCTTC; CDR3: CSPCYNEQFF
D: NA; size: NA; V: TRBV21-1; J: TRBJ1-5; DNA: TGTGCCCTCACAGGCAGGGGTTCACGGCCCCAGCATTTT; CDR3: CALTGRGSRPQHF
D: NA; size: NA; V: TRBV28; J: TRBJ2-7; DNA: TGTGCCAGCAGTTCCCCGACAAGCAACGAGCAGTACTTC; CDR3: CASSSPTSNEQYF
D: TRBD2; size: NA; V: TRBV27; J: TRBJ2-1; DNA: TGTGCCAGCAGTGTATGGACTAGCCCCGACAATGAGCAGTTCTTC; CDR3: CASSVWTSPDNEQFF
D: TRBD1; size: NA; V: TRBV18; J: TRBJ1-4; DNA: TGTGCCAGCTCACAGTTCAGGGGGCGCAATGGTGAAAAACTGTTTTTT; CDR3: CASSQFRGRNGEKLFF
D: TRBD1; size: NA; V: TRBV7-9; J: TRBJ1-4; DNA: TGTGCCAGCAGCTCTACAGGGGGAATTAAAAAACTGTTTTTT; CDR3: CASSSTGGIKKLFF
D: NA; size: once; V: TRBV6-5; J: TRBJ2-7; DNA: TGTGCCAGCAGTTACTCGGGGGGAAACCCGTTCGAGCAGTACTTC; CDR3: CASSYSGGNPFEQYF
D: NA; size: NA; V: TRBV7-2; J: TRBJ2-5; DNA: TGTGCCAGCAGCTTAACAATCCAAGAGACCCAGTACTTC; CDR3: CASSLTIQETQYF
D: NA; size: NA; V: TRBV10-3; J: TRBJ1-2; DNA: TGTGCCATCAGTGAGTCATCCCAGGGTTCAGGCTACACCTTC; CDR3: CAISESSQGSGYTF
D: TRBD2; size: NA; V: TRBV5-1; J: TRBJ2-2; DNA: TGCGCCACCGGGGGGGCCGACACCGGGGAGCTGTTTTTT; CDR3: CATGGADTGELFF
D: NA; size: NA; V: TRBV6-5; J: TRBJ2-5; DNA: TGTGCCAGCCGCCGGGCAGGGGAACAAGAGACCCAGTACTTC; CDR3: CASRRAGEQETQYF
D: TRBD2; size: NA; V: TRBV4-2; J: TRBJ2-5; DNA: TGTGCCAGCAGCCCCCGAAAGGCGAGCGGGAGGTCTCAAGAGACCCAGTACTTC; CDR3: CASSPRKASGRSQETQYF